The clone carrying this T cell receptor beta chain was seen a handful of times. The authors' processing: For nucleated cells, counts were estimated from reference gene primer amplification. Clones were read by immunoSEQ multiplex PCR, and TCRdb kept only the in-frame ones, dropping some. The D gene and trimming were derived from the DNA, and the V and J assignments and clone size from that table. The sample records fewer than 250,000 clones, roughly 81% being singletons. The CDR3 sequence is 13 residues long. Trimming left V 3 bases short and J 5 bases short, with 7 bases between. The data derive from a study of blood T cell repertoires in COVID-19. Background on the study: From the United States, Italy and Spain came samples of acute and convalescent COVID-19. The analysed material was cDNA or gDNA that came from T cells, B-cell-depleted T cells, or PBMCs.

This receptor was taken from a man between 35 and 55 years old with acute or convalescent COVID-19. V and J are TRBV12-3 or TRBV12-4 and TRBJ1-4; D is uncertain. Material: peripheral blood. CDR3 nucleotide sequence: TGTGCCAGCAGTTTCGAGTGGAATGAAAAACTGTTTTTT. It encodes CASSFEWNEKLFF.